A selection of T cell receptor beta chains follows, all from one sample in a study of tumor-infiltrating lymphocytes in primary liver carcinoma. From the multiplex PCR reads, TCRdb called clonotypes with MiXCR, one entry per CDR3 protein. The top ten clones hold 9.3% of a sample with 90,000 to 150,000 distinct CDR3 sequences, approximately 70% of them seen once. Input material: liver tumor tissue from sampling region 1. These receptors all stem from a woman aged 60-70 years with primary liver carcinoma and hepatitis B virus infection. The CDR3 runs from the conserved cysteine through the conserved F or W. The D gene is left open where the match is weak. For some rows the clone size is stated as once, few or many, or as a class when expanded; others skip it.

V: TRBV24-1; length: 16; J: TRBJ2-1; D: TRBD1; size: .; DNA: TGTGCCACCAGTGCAAGACAGGGTAAGAGGGTTAATGAGCAGTTCTTC; CDR3: CATSARQGKRVNEQFF
V: TRBV11-2; length: 13; J: TRBJ2-5; D: .; size: medium-sized; DNA: TGTGCCAGCAGCTCCGGGCTTGGGGAGACCCAGTACTTC; CDR3: CASSSGLGETQYF
V: TRBV28; length: 13; J: TRBJ2-4; D: .; size: few; DNA: TGTGCCAGCAGTTGGGAACCCGGGGGCATTCAGTACTTC; CDR3: CASSWEPGGIQYF
V: TRBV5-1; length: 14; J: TRBJ1-3; D: TRBD1; size: .; DNA: TGCACCAGCAGCTGGGGGACAGCTGGAAACACCATATATTTT; CDR3: CTSSWGTAGNTIYF
V: TRBV7-8; length: 13; J: TRBJ2-5; D: .; size: few; DNA: TGTGCCAGCAGCTTTGGAGGGTGGGAGACCCAGTACTTC; CDR3: CASSFGGWETQYF
V: TRBV28; length: 13; J: TRBJ1-5; D: .; size: .; DNA: TGTGCCAGCACCACGTACGGGAATCAGCCCCAGCATTTT; CDR3: CASTTYGNQPQHF
V: TRBV7-9; length: 14; J: TRBJ2-4; D: TRBD2; size: .; DNA: TGTGCCAGCAGCTCGGGAGGGACCAAAGACATTCAGTACTTC; CDR3: CASSSGGTKDIQYF
V: TRBV28; length: 16; J: TRBJ2-3; D: TRBD1; size: many; DNA: TGTGCCAGCACCAGAGGGGGGGGGACAGGGGGTAGCGGGACGTATTTT; CDR3: CASTRGGGTGGSGTYF
V: TRBV29-1; length: 14; J: TRBJ2-3; D: .; size: .; DNA: TGCAGCGTTTGGGGCAGGACCCTCACAGATGCGCAGTATTTT; CDR3: CSVWGRTLTDAQYF
V: TRBV5-1; length: 15; J: TRBJ1-1; D: .; size: .; DNA: TGCGCCAGCAGCTTGGTGGGAAACCCGAACACTGAAGCTTTCTTT; CDR3: CASSLVGNPNTEAFF
V: TRBV11-2; length: 14; J: TRBJ1-2; D: .; size: .; DNA: TGCGCCAGCAGCTTTTCACAGGCTGACTATGACTACACCTTC; CDR3: CASSFSQADYDYTF
V: TRBV30; length: 13; J: TRBJ1-1; D: .; size: many; DNA: TGTGCCTGGAGTCCAGATTCGAACACTGAAGCTTTCTTT; CDR3: CAWSPDSNTEAFF
V: TRBV11-2; length: 12; J: TRBJ2-1; D: .; size: once; DNA: TGTGCCAACAACTTGTACCAAAATGAGCAGTTCTTC; CDR3: CANNLYQNEQFF
V: TRBV6-1; length: 14; J: TRBJ2-2; D: .; size: many; DNA: TGTGCCACCCCACCTTGGGGCGGGGCCGGGGAGCTGTTTTTT; CDR3: CATPPWGGAGELFF
V: TRBV11-3; length: 14; J: TRBJ1-2; D: .; size: few; DNA: TGTGCCAGCAGCTCAGGAGGGGAGTCTGGGGGCTACACCTTC; CDR3: CASSSGGESGGYTF
V: TRBV6-6; length: 17; J: TRBJ2-7; D: TRBD2; size: many; DNA: TGTGCCAGCAGTTACCCCCTAGCGGGAGGGTCAAACTACGAGCAGTACTTC; CDR3: CASSYPLAGGSNYEQYF
V: TRBV7-8; length: 14; J: TRBJ2-2; D: .; size: .; DNA: TGTGTCAGCAGCTTAGAGGGGTTCTCCGGGGAGCTGTTTTTT; CDR3: CVSSLEGFSGELFF
V: TRBV10-3; length: 15; J: TRBJ2-1; D: .; size: .; DNA: TGTGCCATCAGTCAACAGGACGGGCTAAACAATGAGCAGTTCTTC; CDR3: CAISQQDGLNNEQFF
V: TRBV29-1; length: 14; J: TRBJ2-2; D: .; size: .; DNA: TGCAGCGTTGTACGACAGCGGGACACCTGGGAGCTGTTTTTT; CDR3: CSVVRQRDTWELFF
V: TRBV11-3; length: 17; J: TRBJ1-2; D: .; size: .; DNA: TGTACCAGCAGCTCTGGCCTCCGGGGTCGGGTAACTGATGGCTACACCTTC; CDR3: CTSSSGLRGRVTDGYTF
V: TRBV6-5; length: 15; J: TRBJ2-1; D: .; size: once; DNA: TGTGCCAGCAGTCAAACTAGCAATCCATACAATGAGCAGTTCTTC; CDR3: CASSQTSNPYNEQFF
V: TRBV11-2; length: 17; J: TRBJ2-2; D: TRBD1; size: .; DNA: TGTGCCACCAGCCACCCTTCCAGGGGGTCGAACACCGGGGTGCTGTTTTTT; CDR3: CATSHPSRGSNTGVLFF
V: TRBV11-2; length: 16; J: TRBJ2-3; D: .; size: many; DNA: TGTGCCAGCAGCCTGGGGGCTAGCGGCCGCACAGATACGCAGTATTTT; CDR3: CASSLGASGRTDTQYF
V: TRBV10-3; length: 12; J: TRBJ1-5; D: .; size: .; DNA: TGTACCATCTCGACGTCAAATCAGACCCAGCATTTT; CDR3: CTISTSNQTQHF
V: TRBV29-1; length: 12; J: TRBJ2-5; D: .; size: .; DNA: TGCAGCGTTGTGGGGGGTGCAGAGACCCAGTACTTC; CDR3: CSVVGGAETQYF
V: TRBV6-5; length: 14; J: TRBJ2-7; D: TRBD1; size: .; DNA: TGTGCCATTCTTCCGGGACAGGGTTCGCACGAGCAGTACTTC; CDR3: CAILPGQGSHEQYF
V: TRBV7-9; length: 16; J: TRBJ2-2; D: .; size: .; DNA: TGTGCCAGCAGCTCTCCCGGGCTAACGGGCACCGGGGAGCTGTTTTTT; CDR3: CASSSPGLTGTGELFF
V: TRBV11-2; length: 15; J: TRBJ2-5; D: .; size: .; DNA: TGTGCCAGCAGCTTAGAGGGATGGGTGGAAGAGACCCAGTACTTC; CDR3: CASSLEGWVEETQYF
V: TRBV5-1; length: 14; J: TRBJ1-4; D: .; size: few; DNA: TGCGCCAGCAGCCGGGGGCAAACTAATGAAAAACTGTTTTTT; CDR3: CASSRGQTNEKLFF
V: TRBV5-6; length: 18; J: TRBJ1-5; D: TRBD1; size: many; DNA: TGTGCCAGCAGCTTGTTCTTGGCCCAGGACAGGAGCAATCAGCCCCAGCATTTT; CDR3: CASSLFLAQDRSNQPQHF
V: TRBV11-2; length: 15; J: TRBJ2-7; D: .; size: many; DNA: TGTGCCAGCAGCTTAGGTCTAGTGGGGGCCTACGAGCAGTACTTC; CDR3: CASSLGLVGAYEQYF
V: TRBV5-1; length: 15; J: TRBJ2-1; D: .; size: few; DNA: TGCGCCAGCAGCTTTAGAACCGACTCCTACAATGAGCAGTTCTTC; CDR3: CASSFRTDSYNEQFF
V: TRBV28; length: 13; J: TRBJ2-7; D: .; size: .; DNA: TGTGCCAGCAGTTTTATGGGGGGCTACGAGCAGTACTTC; CDR3: CASSFMGGYEQYF